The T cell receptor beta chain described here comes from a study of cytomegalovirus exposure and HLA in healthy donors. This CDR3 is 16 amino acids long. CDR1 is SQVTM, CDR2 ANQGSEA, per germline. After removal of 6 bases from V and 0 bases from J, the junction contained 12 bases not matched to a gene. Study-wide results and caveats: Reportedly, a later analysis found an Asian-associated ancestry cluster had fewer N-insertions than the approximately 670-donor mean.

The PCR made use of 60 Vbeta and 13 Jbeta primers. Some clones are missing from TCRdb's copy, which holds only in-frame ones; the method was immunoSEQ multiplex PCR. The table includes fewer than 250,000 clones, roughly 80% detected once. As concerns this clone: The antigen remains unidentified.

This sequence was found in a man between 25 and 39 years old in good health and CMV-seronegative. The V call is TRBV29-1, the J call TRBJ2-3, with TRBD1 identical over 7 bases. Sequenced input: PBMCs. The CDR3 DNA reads TGCAGCGTAAAAGGTAGCGACAGGGCTAGCACAGATACGCAGTATTTT. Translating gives CSVKGSDRASTDTQYF.